Sequencing of this TCR beta chain was carried out in a study of breast tumors, draining lymph nodes, adjacent tissues. CDR3 size: 14 residues. V shed 5 bases, J shed 3 bases, and the junction held 7 bases outside the gene matches. Germline loops: CDR1 LNHDA, CDR2 SQIVND (reference sequence). Whole-study results and caveats: That most tumor T cells come from lymph nodes remained unproven. Data fit most tumor T cells coming from lymph node, expanding in tumor. Compared with lymph nodes, tumors were less diverse; compared with nontumor tissue, more.

TCRdb used MiXCR to reprocess the multiplex PCR reads, holding one entry per CDR3 protein. The sample contains approximately 170,000 distinct CDR3 sequences, about 30% of which appear only once. This clonotype has a count of ten or more. Antigen specificity is unknown. Samples came from axillary lymph nodes draining the breast cancer. Sample: axillary lymph node tissue. This rearrangement joins TRBV19 to TRBJ2-7, with 7 bases identical to TRBD1. The receptor was derived from a female donor with breast cancer. Some clones in this sample may be carry-over from other donors' samples. CDR3 DNA sequence: TGTGCCAGTAGTCTCGGACAGGATGGCTACGAGCAGTACTTC. This codes for CASSLGQDGYEQYF.